This entry lists 29 T cell receptor beta chains sequenced from one sample in a study of identical twins. TCRdb re-called the 5' RACE reads through MiXCR, storing one row per CDR3 protein. Among roughly 260,000 distinct CDR3 sequences listed, 6.5% to 9% were seen once. In addition, the sample was reused for a study of yellow fever vaccine responses in identical twins.

The sequenced sample consisted of CD8+ T cells sorted from blood. The receptors were sampled from a woman between 18 and 29 years old in good health.

This clonotype was found a few times. The chain uses TRBV7-9 and TRBJ1-1; the D gene is possibly TRBD1 (6 bases). From germline, CDR1 is SEHNR and CDR2 FQNEAQ (reference sequence). The V gene lost 6 bases and the J gene lost 2 bases, with 19 bases spanning the gap. The CDR3 sequence is 16 residues long. CDR3 region: CASRHPGGPSNTEAFF. In DNA, the CDR3 is TGTGCCAGCAGACACCCGGGGGGCCCCTCAAACACTGAAGCTTTCTTT.

This clonotype was counted only a few times. This sequence joins TRBV14 and TRBJ2-7; D remains ambiguous. The CDR3 consists of 14 residues. Germline assignment: CDR1 SGHDN and CDR2 FVKESK. V shed 1 base and J shed 4 bases, with 11 bases lying between them. CDR3 sequence: CASSQVFGIYEQYF. The CDR3, as DNA: TGTGCCAGCAGCCAAGTATTTGGGATTTACGAGCAGTACTTC. The complete variable domain, with remaining parts taken from reference TRBV14 and TRBJ2-7, reads EAGVTQFPSHSVIEKGQTVTLRCDPISGHDNLYWYRRVMGKEIKFLLHFVKESKQDESGMPNNRFLAERTGGTYSTLKVQPAELEDSGVYFCASSQVFGIYEQYFGPGTRLTVT.

This clonotype turned up a few times. The rearrangement links TRBV2 to TRBJ2-3, with TRBD1 matching over 7 bases. V shed 5 bases, J shed 5 bases, and the junction held 13 bases outside the gene matches. The CDR3 runs to 16 residues. The germline gives CDR1 SNHLY, CDR2 FYNNEI. DNA of the CDR3: TGTGCCAGCAGTTACTACCTCGACAGGGTGGAAGATACGCAGTATTTT. Its translation: CASSYYLDRVEDTQYF.

The J gene is TRBJ2-2, the V gene TRBV29-1; D call uncertain. Per the germline V gene, CDR1 is SQVTM and CDR2 is ANQGSEA. V dropped 3 bases and J dropped 1 base, with 6 bases sitting between them. The CDR3 runs to 13 residues. CDR3 in DNA: TGCAGCGTTGATTGGCGGAACACCGGGGAGCTGTTTTTT. Its translation is CSVDWRNTGELFF.

This clonotype was observed a handful of times. This chain joins TRBV5-1 and TRBJ2-1, with 12 bases matching TRBD1. The ends lost 3 bases at V and 7 bases at J; junction bases unmatched: 5. Germline loops: CDR1 SGHRS, CDR2 YFSETQ. CDR3 length equals 15 residues. This chain's CDR3 is CASSSGTGGGNEQFF. For the CDR3, the DNA is TGCGCCAGCAGCTCCGGGACAGGGGGCGGGAATGAGCAGTTCTTC.

This clonotype was counted ten times or more. The chain carries TRBV12-3 or TRBV12-4 and TRBJ1-1; TRBD1 is a possible D gene (5 bases). CDR3 length equals 14 residues. Trimming took off 4 bases at V and 0 bases at J, with 9 bases between the two ends. The DNA for the CDR3 is TGTGCCAGCAGTTCTGGGACGCTGAACACTGAAGCTTTCTTT. Encoded protein: CASSSGTLNTEAFF.

Ten or more counts support this clonotype. V gene TRBV9 combines with J gene TRBJ2-1; a possible D gene is TRBD2 (6 bases). Deletions cut 1 base from V and 1 base from J, with 15 bases between. Germline V gives CDR1 SGDLS, CDR2 YYNGEE. This CDR3 comprises 17 residues. CDR3 in amino acids: CASSVTPNSGSYNEQFF. The CDR3 coding sequence is TGTGCCAGCAGCGTAACCCCAAACAGCGGGTCCTACAATGAGCAGTTCTTC.

This chain links TRBV12-3 or TRBV12-4 with TRBJ2-6, with D unresolved. This CDR3 has 15 amino acids. With 8 bases removed from V and 0 bases from J, the gap between germline ends came to 11 bases. CDR3 region: CASAYASSGANVLTF. The CDR3 region has the DNA TGTGCCAGCGCCTATGCAAGCTCTGGGGCCAACGTCCTGACTTTC.

The chain has TRBV2 and TRBJ2-2; the D is unclear. The CDR3 spans 15 residues. Germline V CDR1 and CDR2: SNHLY, FYNNEI. V shed 3 bases and J shed 6 bases, with 14 bases lying between them. For the CDR3, the DNA is TGTGCCAGCAGTGAGGACCGCCTCCGGGCCGGGGAGCTGTTTTTT. Translated, it gives CASSEDRLRAGELFF.

The genes are TRBV9 and TRBJ2-1; 12 nucleotides line up with TRBD2. The CDR3 is 17 residues long. V gave up 3 bases and J gave up 8 bases; unmatched junction bases: 12. Germline V gives CDR1 SGDLS, CDR2 YYNGEE. Written as DNA, the CDR3 is TGTGCCAGCAGCGCATTACTGACTAGCGGGAGCTCCCATGAGCAGTTCTTC. Amino acid sequence: CASSALLTSGSSHEQFF.

This clonotype has a count of ten or more. The J gene is TRBJ2-2, the V gene TRBV6-1; 11 positions match TRBD2. The germline gives CDR1 MNHNS, CDR2 SASEGT. V gave up 6 bases and J gave up 9 bases; unmatched junction bases: 15. The CDR3 loop spans 17 amino acids. This CDR3 reads CASRPLGSGGVHRELFF. The CDR3 coding sequence is TGTGCCAGCAGACCTTTAGGTAGCGGGGGGGTTCACCGGGAGCTGTTTTTT.

V usage is TRBV7-9 and J usage is TRBJ2-1; D gene unclear. The CDR3 is made up of 13 amino acids. Germline-derived CDR1 and CDR2 are SEHNR and FQNEAQ (reference sequence). Between the trimmed V and J ends, which lost 0 bases and 5 bases, there was a span of 5 bases. The CDR3 is CASSLAGNNEQFF. The CDR3 DNA reads TGTGCCAGCAGCTTAGCCGGCAACAATGAGCAGTTCTTC.

This clonotype has a count of ten or more. The chain uses TRBV5-1 and TRBJ2-3; D unclear. CDR1 is SGHRS and CDR2 is YFSETQ in the germline V gene. The germline V and J ends were trimmed by 0 bases and 2 bases, with 4 bases remaining between them. This CDR3 contains 13 residues. Here the CDR3 DNA reads TGCGCCAGCAGCTTGGGTGACACAGATACGCAGTATTTT. Amino acid sequence: CASSLGDTDTQYF.

The sample holds many counts of this clonotype. The CDR3 loop is CASSDDVRSVDTQYF. The CDR3 DNA reads TGTGCCAGCAGTGATGACGTGAGGAGTGTAGATACGCAGTATTTT. V usage is TRBV2 and J usage is TRBJ2-3, with unresolved D. The V gene lost 3 bases and the J gene lost 5 bases, with 15 bases spanning the gap. This CDR3 region has 15 residues. CDR1 is SNHLY and CDR2 is FYNNEI in the germline V gene.

This clonotype was picked up a small number of times. The rearrangement links TRBV20-1 to TRBJ1-2, with D possibly TRBD1 on 6 matching bases. This CDR3 region has 15 residues. Germline CDR1 DFQATT, CDR2 SNEGSKA (reference sequence). V was cut by 6 bases and J by 5 bases, with 22 bases left in between. The chain's CDR3 is CSALLRGPQDYGYTF. The DNA for the CDR3 is TGCAGTGCCCTGTTGCGGGGGCCGCAGGATTATGGCTACACCTTC.

This clonotype was counted ten times or more. The chain couples TRBV4-1 to TRBJ2-2, with D unresolved. CDR1 is MGHRA and CDR2 is YSYEKL in the germline V gene. The CDR3 has 14 residues. Trimming took off 4 bases at V and 7 bases at J, with 13 bases between the two ends. The CDR3 DNA reads as TGCGCCAGCAGCCCTCACCCCCTAGACGGGGAGCTGTTTTTT. It codes for CASSPHPLDGELFF.

The table lists this clonotype with many counts. The chain uses TRBV9 and TRBJ2-5; perhaps TRBD2 as D (5 bases). Trimming took off 4 bases at V and 5 bases at J, with 12 bases between the two ends. The CDR3 consists of 13 residues. Germline V gene data show CDR1 as SGDLS and CDR2 as YYNGEE. The CDR3 nucleotides read TGTGCCAGCAGCACCCGCACGGGGGAGACCCAGTACTTC. Its translation is CASSTRTGETQYF.

Only a few counts were recorded for this clonotype. V and J are TRBV5-5 and TRBJ1-4; D possibly corresponds to TRBD1 (5 bases). The germline gives CDR1 SGHKS, CDR2 YYEKEE (reference sequence). The CDR3 totals 14 residues. With 0 bases removed from V and 8 bases from J, the gap between germline ends came to 11 bases. The CDR3 is CASSLAGGEEKLFF. CDR3 coding DNA: TGTGCCAGCAGCTTGGCAGGAGGGGAAGAAAAACTGTTTTTT.

This clonotype was seen at least ten times. The V gene is TRBV27, the J gene TRBJ2-1, with a weak D call TRBD2 (7 bases). The CDR3 extends over 15 amino acids. The V gene's germline CDR1 is MNHEY and CDR2 SMNVEV (reference sequence). Trimming took off 5 bases at V and 8 bases at J, with 19 bases between the two ends. The CDR3 sequence is CASSNRGARGDEQFF. The CDR3 bases are TGTGCCAGCAGTAATCGGGGGGCGCGGGGTGATGAGCAGTTCTTC.

This clonotype was seen a few times. The chain is built from TRBV6-6 and TRBJ2-1; 7 bases are a match to TRBD2. Unmatched junction bases numbered 3, after V lost 10 bases and J lost 3 bases. CDR3 length: 12 amino acids. The germline V gene has CDR1 MNHNY and CDR2 SVGAGI (reference sequence). The CDR3 region is CATGGDYNEQFF. The CDR3 nucleotides read TGTGCCACTGGGGGGGACTACAATGAGCAGTTCTTC.

This clonotype showed up many times. The chain is built from TRBV12-3 or TRBV12-4 and TRBJ1-1; D may be TRBD1 (6 bases). Trimming removed 4 bases from V and 1 base from J, with 10 bases in between. This CDR3 has 14 amino acids. CDR3 nucleotide sequence: TGTGCCAGCAGTTCCAGGGGTTGGAACACTGAAGCTTTCTTT. It yields the protein CASSSRGWNTEAFF.

The rearrangement uses TRBV11-2 and TRBJ2-2; possibly TRBD1 or TRBD2 for D (7 bases each). V was shortened by 5 bases and J by 5 bases, with 18 bases between the two germline ends. Germline V gene data show CDR1 as SGHAT and CDR2 as FQNNGV. This CDR3 region has 16 residues. The CDR3 protein is CASSRTGLSGTGELFF. In DNA, the CDR3 is TGTGCCAGCAGCCGGACAGGCCTTAGCGGGACCGGGGAGCTGTTTTTT.

This clonotype was seen repeatedly, ten times or more. CDR3 DNA: TGCAGCGTTGAAGGGGGGGCTAGCGGGATAAGCTCCTACAATGAGCAGTTCTTC. The encoded protein is CSVEGGASGISSYNEQFF. This chain connects TRBV29-1 to TRBJ2-1; 9 bases fit TRBD2. Germline CDR1 SQVTM, CDR2 ANQGSEA. There are 18 residues in the CDR3. Trimming at V came to 1 base and at J to 0 bases, leaving 10 bases not matched to a gene.

This clonotype was seen a handful of times. The chain recombines TRBV2 with TRBJ2-7, with D possibly TRBD2 on 6 matching bases. The germline V gene has CDR1 SNHLY and CDR2 FYNNEI. The V gene lost 7 bases and the J gene lost 3 bases, with 16 bases spanning the gap. This CDR3 spans 14 amino acids. CDR3 bases: TGTGCCAGCATGTATGGGGAGGATAACTACGAGCAGTACGTC. This codes for CASMYGEDNYEQYV.

This clonotype was counted a few times. V is TRBV6-1 and J is TRBJ2-3; D remains ambiguous. Deletions cut 6 bases from V and 0 bases from J, with 10 bases between. Per the germline V gene, CDR1 is MNHNS and CDR2 is SASEGT. The CDR3 totals 14 residues. The CDR3 bases are TGTGCCAGCAGCACCTTAACCAGCACAGATACGCAGTATTTT. As protein: CASSTLTSTDTQYF.

This clonotype appeared a few times. The chain links TRBV9 to TRBJ2-1; TRBD2 matches at 9 bases. V gave up 0 bases and J gave up 4 bases; unmatched junction bases: 2. The CDR3 is made up of 15 amino acids. Per germline, CDR1 SGDLS and CDR2 YYNGEE. The CDR3 bases are TGTGCCAGCAGCGTAGTAACTAGCGGGTACAATGAGCAGTTCTTC. Translated: CASSVVTSGYNEQFF.

Points on this clonotype: This sequence may be a read error, since a much larger clone differs from it by one base. CDR3 in DNA: TGTGCCAGCATTCCGTTCTTAGCCAAAAACATTCAGTACTTC. Encoded protein: CASIPFLAKNIQYF. The J gene is TRBJ2-4, the V gene TRBV2; the D is unclear. Germline values: CDR1 SNHLY, CDR2 FYNNEI. The CDR3 length is 14 residues. V lost 7 bases and J 0 bases, leaving 10 bases between the germline ends.

The V gene is TRBV14, the J gene TRBJ2-1, with 7 bases that match TRBD2. In germline, CDR1 is SGHDN, CDR2 FVKESK. V lost 2 bases and J lost 3; bases outside the gene matches: 7. The CDR3 consists of 16 residues. CDR3 residues: CASSQPRTSGYNEQFF. The DNA for the CDR3 is TGTGCCAGCAGCCAACCTAGGACTAGTGGCTACAATGAGCAGTTCTTC.

V is TRBV11-2 and J is TRBJ2-1, with 7 bases matching TRBD1. V lost 5 bases to trimming and J lost 2 bases; unmatched junction nucleotides: 9. The germline V gene encodes CDR1 SGHAT and CDR2 FQNNGV. The CDR3 loop spans 16 amino acids. CDR3 bases: TGTGCCAGCAGCAGCACGACAGGGCCAGCCTACAATGAGCAGTTCTTC. It encodes CASSSTTGPAYNEQFF.